This TCR beta chain came from a study of shared clonotypes between healthy human individuals. Findings and caveats of the study: In contrast to clonotypes shared by all four donors, non-shared clonotypes had lower generation probabilities. Few donors limited the genetic and exposure-history diversity represented.

CDR1 is SQVTM and CDR2 is ANQGSEA in the germline V gene. V was cut by 2 bases and J by 2 bases, with 8 bases left in between. The CDR3 runs 13 residues. Worth noting for this clone: Its antigen remains unknown.

The assay was immunoSEQ multiplex PCR, and TCRdb's table has in-frame clones only and misses some. The sample records roughly 700,000 clones, approximately 79% being singletons. This rearrangement joins TRBV29-1 to TRBJ2-3, with unresolved D. The TCR was taken from a woman aged 25 to 39 in good health. The sample comprised memory CD4+ T cells sorted from blood. As for subset: CD45RA-negative fraction. Here the CDR3 reads CSVENPHTDTQYF. CDR3 bases: TGCAGCGTTGAAAATCCCCACACAGATACGCAGTATTTT.